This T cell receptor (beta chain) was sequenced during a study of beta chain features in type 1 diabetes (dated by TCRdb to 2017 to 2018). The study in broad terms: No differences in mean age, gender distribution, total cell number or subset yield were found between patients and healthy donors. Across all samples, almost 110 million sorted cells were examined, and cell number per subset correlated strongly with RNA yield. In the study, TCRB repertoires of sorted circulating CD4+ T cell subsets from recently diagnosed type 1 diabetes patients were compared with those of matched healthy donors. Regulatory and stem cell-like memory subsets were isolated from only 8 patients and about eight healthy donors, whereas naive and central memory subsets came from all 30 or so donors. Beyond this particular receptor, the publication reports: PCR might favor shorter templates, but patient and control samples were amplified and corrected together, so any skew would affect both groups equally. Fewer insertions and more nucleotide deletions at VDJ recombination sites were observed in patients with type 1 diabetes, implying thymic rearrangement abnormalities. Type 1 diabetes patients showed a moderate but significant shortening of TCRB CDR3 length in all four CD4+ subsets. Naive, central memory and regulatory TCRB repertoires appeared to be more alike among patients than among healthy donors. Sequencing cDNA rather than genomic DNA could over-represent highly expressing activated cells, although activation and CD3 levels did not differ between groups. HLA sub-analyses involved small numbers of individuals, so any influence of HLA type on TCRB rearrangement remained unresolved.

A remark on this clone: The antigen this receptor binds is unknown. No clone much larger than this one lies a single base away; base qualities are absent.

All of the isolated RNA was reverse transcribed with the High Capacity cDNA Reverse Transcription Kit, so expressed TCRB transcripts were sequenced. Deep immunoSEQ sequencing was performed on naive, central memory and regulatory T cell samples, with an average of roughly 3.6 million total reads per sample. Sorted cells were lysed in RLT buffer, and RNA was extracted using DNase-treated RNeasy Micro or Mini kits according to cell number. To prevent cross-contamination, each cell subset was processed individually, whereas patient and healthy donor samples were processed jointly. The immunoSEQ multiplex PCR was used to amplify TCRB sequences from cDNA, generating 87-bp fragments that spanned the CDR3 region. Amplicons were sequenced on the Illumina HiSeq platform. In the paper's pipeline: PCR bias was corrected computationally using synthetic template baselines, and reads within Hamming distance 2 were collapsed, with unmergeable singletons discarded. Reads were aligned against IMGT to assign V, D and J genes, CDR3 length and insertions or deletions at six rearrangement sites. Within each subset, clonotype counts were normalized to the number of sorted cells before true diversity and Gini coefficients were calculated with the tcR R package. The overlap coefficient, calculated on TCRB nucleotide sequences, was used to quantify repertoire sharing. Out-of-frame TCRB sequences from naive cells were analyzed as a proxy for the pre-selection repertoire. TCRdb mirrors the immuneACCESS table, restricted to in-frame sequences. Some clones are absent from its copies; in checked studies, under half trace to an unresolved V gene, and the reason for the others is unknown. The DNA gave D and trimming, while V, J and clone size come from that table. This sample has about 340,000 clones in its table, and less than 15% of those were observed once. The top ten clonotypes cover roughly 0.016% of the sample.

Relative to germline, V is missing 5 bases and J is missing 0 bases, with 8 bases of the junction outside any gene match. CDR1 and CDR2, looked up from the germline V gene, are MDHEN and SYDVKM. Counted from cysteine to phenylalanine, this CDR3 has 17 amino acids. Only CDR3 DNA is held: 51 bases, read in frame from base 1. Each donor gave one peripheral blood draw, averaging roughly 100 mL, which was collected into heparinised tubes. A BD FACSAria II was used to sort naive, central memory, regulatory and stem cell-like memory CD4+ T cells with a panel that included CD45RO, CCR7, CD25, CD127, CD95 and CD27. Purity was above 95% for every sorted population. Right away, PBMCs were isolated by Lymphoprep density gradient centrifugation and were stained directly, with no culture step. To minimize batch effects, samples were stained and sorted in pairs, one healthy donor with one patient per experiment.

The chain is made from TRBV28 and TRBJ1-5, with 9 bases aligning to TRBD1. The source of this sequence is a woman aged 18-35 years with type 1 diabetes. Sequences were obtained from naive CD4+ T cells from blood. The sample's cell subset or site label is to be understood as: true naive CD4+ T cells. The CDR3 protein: CASSLYTGGVSNQPQHF. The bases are TGTGCCAGCAGTCTGTACACAGGGGGCGTTAGCAATCAGCCCCAGCATTTT. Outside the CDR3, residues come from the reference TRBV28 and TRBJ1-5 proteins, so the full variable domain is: DVKVTQSSRYLVKRTGEKVFLECVQDMDHENMFWYRQDPGLGLRLIYFSYDVKMKEKGDIPEGYSVSREKKERFSLILESASTNQTSMYLCASSLYTGGVSNQPQHFGDGTRLSIL.